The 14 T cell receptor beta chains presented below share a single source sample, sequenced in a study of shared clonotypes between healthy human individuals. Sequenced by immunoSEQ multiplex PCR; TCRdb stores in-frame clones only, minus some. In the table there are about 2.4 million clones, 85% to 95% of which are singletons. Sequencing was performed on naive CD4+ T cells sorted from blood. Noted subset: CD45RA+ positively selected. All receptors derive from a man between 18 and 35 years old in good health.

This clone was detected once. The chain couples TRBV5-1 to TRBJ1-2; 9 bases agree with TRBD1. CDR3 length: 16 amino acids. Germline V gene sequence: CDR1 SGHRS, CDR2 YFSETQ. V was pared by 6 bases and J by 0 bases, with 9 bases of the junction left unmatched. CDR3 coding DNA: TGCGCCAGCAAACATACCACAGGGGGCTCTAACTATGGCTACACCTTC. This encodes CASKHTTGGSNYGYTF.

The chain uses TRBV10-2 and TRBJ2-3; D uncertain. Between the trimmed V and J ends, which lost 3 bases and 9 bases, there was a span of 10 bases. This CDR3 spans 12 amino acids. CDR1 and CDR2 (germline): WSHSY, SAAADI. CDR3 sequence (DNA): TGCGCCAGCAGTGACGGAATCGAGACGCAGTATTTT. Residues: CASSDGIETQYF.

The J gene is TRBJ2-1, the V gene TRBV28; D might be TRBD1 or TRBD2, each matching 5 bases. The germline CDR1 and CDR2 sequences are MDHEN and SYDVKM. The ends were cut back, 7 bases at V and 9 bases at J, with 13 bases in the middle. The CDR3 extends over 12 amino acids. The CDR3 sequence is CASKLGESEQFF. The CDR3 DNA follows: TGTGCCAGCAAACTAGGGGAAAGTGAGCAGTTCTTC.

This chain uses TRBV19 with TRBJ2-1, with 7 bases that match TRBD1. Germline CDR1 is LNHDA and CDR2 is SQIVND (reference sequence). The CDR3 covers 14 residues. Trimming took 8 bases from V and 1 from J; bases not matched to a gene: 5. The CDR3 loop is CASSTGPSYNEQFF. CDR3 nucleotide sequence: TGTGCCAGTTCGACAGGGCCTTCCTACAATGAGCAGTTCTTC. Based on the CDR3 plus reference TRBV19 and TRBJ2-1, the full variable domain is DGGITQSPKYLFRKEGQNVTLSCEQNLNHDAMYWYRQDPGQGLRLIYYSQIVNDFQKGDIAEGYSVSREKKESFPLTVTSAQKNPTAFYLCASSTGPSYNEQFFGPGTRLTVL.

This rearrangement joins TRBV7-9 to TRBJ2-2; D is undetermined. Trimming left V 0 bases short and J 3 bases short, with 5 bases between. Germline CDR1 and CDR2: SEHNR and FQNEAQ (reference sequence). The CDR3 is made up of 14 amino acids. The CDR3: CASSLAGYTGELFF. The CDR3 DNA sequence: TGTGCCAGCAGCTTAGCGGGGTACACCGGGGAGCTGTTTTTT.

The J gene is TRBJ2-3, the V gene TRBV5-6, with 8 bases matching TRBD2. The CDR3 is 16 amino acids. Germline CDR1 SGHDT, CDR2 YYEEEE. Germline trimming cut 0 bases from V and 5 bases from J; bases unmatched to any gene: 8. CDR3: CASSLGGGGYGDTQYF. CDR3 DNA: TGTGCCAGCAGCTTGGGAGGCGGGGGGTATGGAGATACGCAGTATTTT. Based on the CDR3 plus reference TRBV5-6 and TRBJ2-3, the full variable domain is DAGVTQSPTHLIKTRGQQVTLRCSPKSGHDTVSWYQQALGQGPQFIFQYYEEEERQRGNFPDRFSGHQFPNYSSELNVNALLLGDSALYLCASSLGGGGYGDTQYFGPGTRLTVL.

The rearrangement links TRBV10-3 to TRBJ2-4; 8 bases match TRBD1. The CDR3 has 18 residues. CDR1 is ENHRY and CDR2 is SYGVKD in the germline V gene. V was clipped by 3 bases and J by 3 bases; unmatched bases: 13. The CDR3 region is CAISDRPSGGLDKNIQYF. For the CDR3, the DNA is TGTGCCATCAGTGACCGACCTTCAGGGGGCTTAGACAAAAACATTCAGTACTTC.

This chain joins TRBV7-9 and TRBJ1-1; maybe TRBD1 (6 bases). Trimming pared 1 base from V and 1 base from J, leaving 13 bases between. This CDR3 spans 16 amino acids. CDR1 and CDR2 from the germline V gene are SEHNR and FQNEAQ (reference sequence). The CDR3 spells CASSLVMGHTNTEAFF. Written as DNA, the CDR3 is TGTGCCAGCAGCTTAGTAATGGGACACACGAACACTGAAGCTTTCTTT.

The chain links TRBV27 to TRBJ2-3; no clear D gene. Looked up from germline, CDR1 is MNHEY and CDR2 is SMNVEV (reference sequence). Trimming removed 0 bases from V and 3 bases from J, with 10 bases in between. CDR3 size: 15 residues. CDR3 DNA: TGTGCCAGCAGTTTATCCTCGCCTACTACAGATACGCAGTATTTT. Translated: CASSLSSPTTDTQYF.

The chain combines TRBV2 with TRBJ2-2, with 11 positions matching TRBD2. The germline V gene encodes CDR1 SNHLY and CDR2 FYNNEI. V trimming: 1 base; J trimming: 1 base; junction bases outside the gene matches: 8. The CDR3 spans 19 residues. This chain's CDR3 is CASSEVPSLAGGNTGELFF. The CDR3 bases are TGTGCCAGCAGTGAAGTCCCCTCCCTAGCGGGGGGGAACACCGGGGAGCTGTTTTTT.

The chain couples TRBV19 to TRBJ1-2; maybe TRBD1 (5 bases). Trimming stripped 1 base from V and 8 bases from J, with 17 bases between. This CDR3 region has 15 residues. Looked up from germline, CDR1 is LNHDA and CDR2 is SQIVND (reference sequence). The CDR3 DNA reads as TGTGCCAGTAGTATAGGGGGGACCACAATGAAGGGCTACACCTTC. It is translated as CASSIGGTTMKGYTF.

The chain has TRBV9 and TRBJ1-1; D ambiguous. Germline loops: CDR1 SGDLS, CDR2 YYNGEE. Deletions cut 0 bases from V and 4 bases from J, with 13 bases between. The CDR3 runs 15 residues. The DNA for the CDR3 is TGTGCCAGCAGCGTAGGGGGTGGCATCGTCACTGAAGCTTTCTTT. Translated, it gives CASSVGGGIVTEAFF.

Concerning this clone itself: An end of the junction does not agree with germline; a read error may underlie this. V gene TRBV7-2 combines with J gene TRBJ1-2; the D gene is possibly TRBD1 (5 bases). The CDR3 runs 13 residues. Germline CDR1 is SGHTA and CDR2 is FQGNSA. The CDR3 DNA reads TGTGCCAGCACCTTACCGGGGCCCGGCGACTACACCTTC. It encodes CASTLPGPGDYTF. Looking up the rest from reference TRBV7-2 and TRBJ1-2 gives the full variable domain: GAGVSQSPSNKVTEKGKDVELRCDPISGHTALYWYRQSLGQGLEFLIYFQGNSAPDKSGLPSDRFSAERTGGSVSTLTIQRTQQEDSAVYLCASTLPGPGDYTFGSGTRLTVV.

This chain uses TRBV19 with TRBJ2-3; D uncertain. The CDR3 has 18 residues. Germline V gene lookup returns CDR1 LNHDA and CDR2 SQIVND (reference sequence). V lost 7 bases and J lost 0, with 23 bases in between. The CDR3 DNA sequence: TGTGCCAGTAAGAGGTCCTTCCTAACCCCTCCTAGCACAGATACGCAGTATTTT. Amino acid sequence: CASKRSFLTPPSTDTQYF. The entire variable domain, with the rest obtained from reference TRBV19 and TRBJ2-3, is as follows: DGGITQSPKYLFRKEGQNVTLSCEQNLNHDAMYWYRQDPGQGLRLIYYSQIVNDFQKGDIAEGYSVSREKKESFPLTVTSAQKNPTAFYLCASKRSFLTPPSTDTQYFGPGTRLTVL.